The 29 T cell receptor beta chains below come from one sample, sequenced in a study of identical twins. TCRdb independently ran MiXCR on the 5' RACE reads; one entry per CDR3 protein. The table includes about 340,000 distinct CDR3 sequences, 9% to 15% detected once. This sample was also put to use in a study of yellow fever vaccine responses in identical twins.

Specimen: CD8+ T cells sorted from blood. All receptors derive from a woman younger than 35 in good health.

The chain is built from TRBV10-3 and TRBJ2-5, with 8 bases aligning to TRBD1. V lost 3 bases, J lost 1 base, and 10 bases stayed unmatched. The CDR3 has 17 amino acids. Germline values: CDR1 ENHRY, CDR2 SYGVKD. The CDR3 loop reads CAISDALGRGPQETQYF. The CDR3 DNA reads as TGTGCCATCAGTGACGCCCTTGGCAGGGGGCCCCAAGAGACCCAGTACTTC.

This clonotype came up a few times. V is TRBV28 and J is TRBJ1-6, with D possibly matching TRBD1 (6 bases). This CDR3 spans 11 amino acids. Germline values: CDR1 MDHEN, CDR2 SYDVKM. The CDR3: CGTGSGSPLHF. In nucleotides, the CDR3 is TGTGGCACAGGGAGTGGTTCACCCCTCCACTTT.

V is TRBV2 and J is TRBJ2-7; D might be TRBD1 (6 bases). Germline-derived CDR1 and CDR2 are SNHLY and FYNNEI. V gave up 4 bases and J gave up 1 base, with 14 bases separating them. There are 15 residues in the CDR3. The DNA of the CDR3 is TGTGCCAGCAGTGGAGTCCGGGACACATCCTACGAGCAGTACGTC. It is translated as CASSGVRDTSYEQYV.

This clonotype was observed a few times. CDR3 sequence reads: CASSQVAGYEQFF. CDR3 nucleotide sequence: TGTGCCAGCAGCCAAGTGGCGGGCTATGAGCAGTTCTTC. The V gene is TRBV3-1, the J gene TRBJ2-1; D may be TRBD2 (5 bases). Looked up from germline, CDR1 is LGHDT and CDR2 is YNNKEL (reference sequence). V gave up 1 base and J gave up 8 bases, with 9 bases separating them. This CDR3 contains 13 residues.

Only a few counts were recorded for this clonotype. This chain links TRBV12-3 or TRBV12-4 with TRBJ2-5, with D perhaps given as TRBD1 or TRBD2 (5 bases each). V was pared by 2 bases and J by 7 bases, with 17 bases between. This CDR3 spans 15 amino acids. The CDR3 DNA is TGTGCCAGCAGTTTAAGGGTACTTCCCGGGACGACCCAGTACTTC. This translates into CASSLRVLPGTTQYF.

The V call is TRBV29-1, the J call TRBJ2-7, with 14 nucleotides matching TRBD2. The germline V gene encodes CDR1 SQVTM and CDR2 ANQGSEA. This CDR3 is built from 16 residues. Trimming removed 2 bases from V and 1 base from J; junction bases left unmatched: 4. The CDR3, as DNA: TGCAGCGTTGAACTGGGACTAGCGGGAGAATCCTACGAGCAGTACTTC. This encodes CSVELGLAGESYEQYF.

This clonotype has more than one count but fewer than ten. The rearrangement links TRBV11-2 to TRBJ2-5; a weak D match, TRBD2 (7 bases). From germline, CDR1 is SGHAT and CDR2 FQNNGV. V dropped 7 bases and J dropped 2 bases, with 14 bases sitting between them. CDR3 length equals 14 residues. CDR3 region: CASNSRGAQETQYF. CDR3 coding DNA: TGTGCCAGCAACTCACGGGGGGCGCAAGAGACCCAGTACTTC.

The chain recombines TRBV7-8 with TRBJ2-1, with a weak D call TRBD2 (7 bases). The CDR3 consists of 18 residues. Germline CDR1 SGHVS, CDR2 FQNEAQ. V shed 1 base and J shed 7 bases, with 23 bases lying between them. The CDR3 region has the DNA TGTGCCAGCAGCTTAGTGGATCTGGGGGGGCTTCTTAGGAATGAGCAGTTCTTC. Protein product: CASSLVDLGGLLRNEQFF.

This clonotype was detected only a few times. The chain recombines TRBV27 with TRBJ1-1; D unresolved. Germline assignment: CDR1 MNHEY and CDR2 SMNVEV (reference sequence). The CDR3 totals 15 residues. The germline V and J ends were trimmed by 5 bases and 0 bases, with 13 bases remaining between them. The CDR3 DNA reads as TGTGCCAGCAGTGAAGGGCCCACTATGAACACTGAAGCTTTCTTT. Residues: CASSEGPTMNTEAFF.

This clonotype was counted only a few times. This rearrangement joins TRBV5-6 to TRBJ2-7; tentative D call: TRBD1 (6 bases). Looked up from germline, CDR1 is SGHDT and CDR2 is YYEEEE. CDR3 length: 14 amino acids. Trimming took 0 bases from V and 3 from J, leaving 10 bases between them. CDR3: CASSLGGDIYEQYF. The CDR3 region has the DNA TGTGCCAGCAGCTTGGGAGGGGACATCTACGAGCAGTACTTC.

The chain employs TRBV11-1 and TRBJ2-1, with TRBD1 identical over 8 bases. Germline V gives CDR1 SGHAT, CDR2 FQDESV (reference sequence). The V segment lost 5 bases and the J segment 1 base; nucleotides outside the gene matches: 10. The CDR3 has 17 amino acids. The CDR3, as DNA: TGTGCCAGCAGCCCGAACCAGGGGGCTCGGTCCTACAATGAGCAGTTCTTC. This gives the protein CASSPNQGARSYNEQFF.

At least ten counts were recorded for this clonotype. The chain carries TRBV4-1 and TRBJ2-7; no clear D. The V gene lost 1 base and the J gene lost 5 bases, with 9 bases spanning the gap. Germline V gene sequence: CDR1 MGHRA, CDR2 YSYEKL. The CDR3 sequence is 13 residues long. The CDR3 is CASSQGQPDEQYF. The CDR3, as DNA: TGCGCCAGCAGCCAAGGCCAGCCCGACGAGCAGTACTTC.

This clonotype was recorded a few times. DNA of the CDR3: TGTGCCAGCAGTTTTCCCTCTTCCAACGGTGAGCAGTTCTTC. It yields the protein CASSFPSSNGEQFF. This sequence joins TRBV12-3 or TRBV12-4 and TRBJ2-1, with D uncertain. This CDR3 has 14 amino acids. V was pared by 3 bases and J by 9 bases, with 15 bases between.

V and J are TRBV7-8 and TRBJ2-7; 9 nucleotides match TRBD1. Per the germline V gene, CDR1 is SGHVS and CDR2 is FQNEAQ. CDR3 length: 13 amino acids. The trim removed 5 bases at V and 9 bases at J, leaving 8 bases unmatched. CDR3 bases: TGTGCCAGCAGCAACCGACAGGGGGTGGGGCAGTACTTC. Translated, it gives CASSNRQGVGQYF.

This clonotype was observed a few times. The rearrangement links TRBV28 to TRBJ2-1; 13 positions match TRBD2. The trim removed 3 bases at V and 7 bases at J, leaving 12 bases unmatched. CDR3 size: 18 residues. Germline V gene data show CDR1 as MDHEN and CDR2 as SYDVKM. The CDR3 sequence is CASSFPPRTSGRANEQFF. In DNA form, the CDR3 reads TGTGCCAGCAGTTTTCCCCCGAGAACTAGCGGGAGGGCTAATGAGCAGTTCTTC.

The chain has TRBV29-1 and TRBJ2-2; D is unclear. The germline V gene encodes CDR1 SQVTM and CDR2 ANQGSEA. This CDR3 spans 14 amino acids. Between the trimmed V and J ends, which lost 3 bases and 5 bases, there was a span of 13 bases. This CDR3 is CSVEWPGSTGELFF. The CDR3 DNA reads TGCAGCGTTGAGTGGCCAGGTTCAACCGGGGAGCTGTTTTTT.

This clonotype was seen only a few times. This rearrangement joins TRBV4-1 to TRBJ2-7; 11 bases line up with TRBD2. Germline trimming cut 0 bases from V and 3 bases from J; bases unmatched to any gene: 7. The CDR3 is 17 residues long. Germline loops: CDR1 MGHRA, CDR2 YSYEKL. CDR3 sequence (DNA): TGCGCCAGCAGCCAAGATCCGACTAGCGGGGACCTCTACGAGCAGTACTTC. It yields the protein CASSQDPTSGDLYEQYF.

Many counts were recorded for this clonotype. CDR3 residues: CASSLAQGYNEQFF. The CDR3 DNA is TGTGCCAGCAGCTTAGCGCAGGGATACAATGAGCAGTTCTTC. The chain uses TRBV7-9 and TRBJ2-1, with a tentative D call TRBD1 (5 bases). V was shortened by 0 bases and J by 4 bases, with 7 bases between the two germline ends. This CDR3 spans 14 amino acids. The V gene's germline CDR1 is SEHNR and CDR2 FQNEAQ (reference sequence).

The V and J genes are TRBV4-1 and TRBJ2-7; D gene uncertain. The germline V gene encodes CDR1 MGHRA and CDR2 YSYEKL. CDR3 length: 14 residues. Trimming left V 2 bases short and J 2 bases short, with 10 bases between. In DNA, the CDR3 is TGCGCCAGCAGCCAACTGTTTTCTGCCTACGAGCAGTACTTC. It encodes CASSQLFSAYEQYF.

This clonotype came up many times. The chain uses TRBV11-2 and TRBJ2-5; 13 nucleotides agree with TRBD2. The ends lost 2 bases at V and 5 bases at J; junction bases unmatched: 2. The CDR3 has 15 amino acids. Germline lookup yields CDR1 SGHAT and CDR2 FQNNGV. This chain's CDR3 is CASSLTSGGGETQYF. As DNA, the CDR3 is TGTGCCAGCAGCTTAACTAGCGGGGGGGGGGAGACCCAGTACTTC.

The rearrangement joins TRBV11-2 to TRBJ2-1, with 11 bases fitting TRBD2. CDR1 SGHAT and CDR2 FQNNGV come from the germline V gene. This CDR3 has 16 residues. The J segment lost 8 bases and the V segment lost 3 bases, leaving 9 bases of the junction unmatched. This chain's CDR3 is CASSFHGTSGFYEQFF. In nucleotides, the CDR3 is TGTGCCAGCAGCTTCCACGGGACTAGCGGTTTCTATGAGCAGTTCTTC.

V usage is TRBV12-3 or TRBV12-4 and J usage is TRBJ2-2, with a tentative D call TRBD1 (5 bases). The V gene lost 6 bases and the J gene lost 0 bases, with 14 bases spanning the gap. The CDR3 has 16 residues. This CDR3 reads CASSPSQGSNTGELFF. The CDR3 DNA follows: TGTGCCAGCAGCCCTTCCCAGGGTTCGAACACCGGGGAGCTGTTTTTT.

The V gene is TRBV27, the J gene TRBJ2-5, with D unclear. V was shortened by 6 bases and J by 5 bases, with 13 bases between the two germline ends. The CDR3 has 13 residues. In germline, CDR1 is MNHEY, CDR2 SMNVEV (reference sequence). CDR3 sequence (DNA): TGTGCCAGCAGACGGTCGGCTTATGAGACCCAGTACTTC. It codes for CASRRSAYETQYF.

This clonotype was detected only a few times. The chain employs TRBV9 and TRBJ2-2, with D unresolved. Germline CDR1 reads SGDLS; CDR2 reads YYNGEE. The CDR3 covers 14 residues. V was cut by 2 bases and J by 4 bases, with 9 bases left in between. CDR3 sequence reads: CASSVEGITGELFF. The CDR3 bases are TGTGCCAGCAGCGTCGAAGGGATCACCGGGGAGCTGTTTTTT.

This clonotype was found a few times. V gene TRBV29-1 combines with J gene TRBJ1-4; TRBD1 matches at 8 bases. The CDR3 has 14 residues. V shed 6 bases and J 0 bases; nucleotides not matched to a gene: 3. Germline CDR1 is SQVTM and CDR2 is ANQGSEA. The CDR3 loop is CSVTGETTNEKLFF. CDR3 DNA: TGCAGCGTGACAGGGGAAACAACTAATGAAAAACTGTTTTTT.

The chain joins TRBV12-3 or TRBV12-4 to TRBJ2-3, with D tentatively TRBD2 (5 bases). The CDR3 runs to 13 residues. With 4 bases removed from V and 9 bases from J, the gap between germline ends came to 14 bases. The CDR3 bases are TGTGCCAGCAGTTCGTTACTAGTTATGACGCAGTATTTT. The encoded protein is CASSSLLVMTQYF.

This clonotype turned up a few times. The chain couples TRBV12-3 or TRBV12-4 to TRBJ1-5, with 8 nucleotides matching TRBD1. The CDR3 loop spans 13 amino acids. With 5 bases clipped from V and 16 bases from J, the junction kept 13 bases outside the gene matches. The CDR3 protein is CASSLLNWDRKHF. In nucleotides, the CDR3 is TGTGCCAGCAGTCTCCTGAACTGGGACAGGAAACATTTT.

In its sample, this clonotype was seen many times. V usage is TRBV27 and J usage is TRBJ2-7; D may correspond to TRBD1 or TRBD2 (5 bases each). The length of the CDR3 is 13 residues. The V and J ends lost 6 bases and 3 bases respectively, with 12 bases between them. The V gene's germline CDR1 is MNHEY and CDR2 SMNVEV (reference sequence). CDR3 nucleotides: TGTGCCAGCAGCTTGGGACGGAGCTACGAGCAGTACTTC. Translation: CASSLGRSYEQYF.

In its sample, this clonotype was seen a few times. The chain employs TRBV20-1 and TRBJ2-3; tentative D call: TRBD2 (6 bases). The CDR3 length is 16 residues. Germline V lookup: CDR1 DFQATT, CDR2 SNEGSKA (reference sequence). The germline V and J ends were trimmed by 6 bases and 0 bases, with 19 bases remaining between them. This CDR3 is CSAFDGGRTSTDTQYF. The CDR3, as DNA: TGCAGTGCCTTTGATGGAGGGAGGACTAGCACAGATACGCAGTATTTT.